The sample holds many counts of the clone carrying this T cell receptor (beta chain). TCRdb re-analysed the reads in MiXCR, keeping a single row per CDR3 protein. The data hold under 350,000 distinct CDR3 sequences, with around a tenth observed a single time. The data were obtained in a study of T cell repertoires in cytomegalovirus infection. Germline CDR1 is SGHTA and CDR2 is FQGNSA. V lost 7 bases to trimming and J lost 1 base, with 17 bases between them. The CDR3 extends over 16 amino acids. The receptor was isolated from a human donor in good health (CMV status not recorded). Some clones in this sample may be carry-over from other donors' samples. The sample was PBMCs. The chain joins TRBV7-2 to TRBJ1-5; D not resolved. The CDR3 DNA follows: TGTGCCAGCACCCCCCGCGCCCGCGGCAGCAATCAGCCCCAGCATTTT. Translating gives CASTPRARGSNQPQHF.